Below, 8 T cell receptor beta chains from the same sample are listed, as sequenced in a study of blood T cell repertoires in COVID-19 (dated by TCRdb to 2018 to 2020). Library preparation used the immunoSEQ multiplex PCR assay. TCRdb holds this immuneACCESS table with in-frame rearrangements only. Some clones are missing; in checked studies, unresolved V genes explain under half, and the rest has no known cause. Counted in this sample were 150,000 to 200,000 clones; more than 75% of them appeared once. The ten largest account for approximately 4% of the sample. Sequencing was performed on peripheral blood. The receptors come from a human donor in a cohort sampled during active COVID-19.

The chain uses TRBV27 and TRBJ2-3, with 10 bases matching TRBD2. There are 15 residues in the CDR3. V dropped 4 bases and J dropped 3; count of bases not matched to a gene: 4. CDR1 is MNHEY, CDR2 SMNVEV, per germline (reference sequence). The CDR3 loop is CASSSAGGPTDTQYF. CDR3 nucleotide sequence: TGTGCCAGCAGTTCAGCGGGGGGGCCGACAGATACGCAGTATTTT.

The chain couples TRBV27 to TRBJ2-5, with TRBD2 identical over 10 bases. Trimming cost V 0 bases and J 3 bases; bases outside gene matches: 4. The V gene's germline CDR1 is MNHEY and CDR2 SMNVEV (reference sequence). The CDR3 contains 16 residues. As DNA, the CDR3 is TGTGCCAGCAGTTTATCGCTAGCGGGAGCTAAAGAGACCCAGTACTTC. Translating gives CASSLSLAGAKETQYF.

The chain uses TRBV5-4 and TRBJ2-1; 7 bases match TRBD2. The CDR3 totals 13 residues. Germline-derived CDR1 and CDR2 are SGHNT and YYREEE (reference sequence). V was pared by 3 bases and J by 8 bases, with 5 bases of the junction left unmatched. The CDR3 bases are TGTGCCAGCAGCTCCGGACTAGACGATGAGCAGTTCTTC. It specifies CASSSGLDDEQFF.

The chain uses TRBV24-1 and TRBJ2-7, with D maybe TRBD1 (5 bases). Germline CDR1 and CDR2: KGHDR and SFDVKD. This CDR3 is 13 amino acids long. Trimming removed 3 bases from V and 3 bases from J, with 8 bases in between. This CDR3 is CATSDGAYYEQYF. DNA for the CDR3: TGTGCCACCAGTGATGGGGCTTACTACGAGCAGTACTTC.

The chain recombines TRBV10-3 with TRBJ2-3; 7 nucleotides align to TRBD2. Germline-derived CDR1 and CDR2 are ENHRY and SYGVKD. V shed 6 bases, J shed 5 bases, and the junction held 8 bases outside the gene matches. The CDR3 runs to 14 residues. The CDR3 loop is CAIRKETSRDTQYF. The CDR3 DNA reads TGTGCCATCAGGAAGGAGACTAGCCGAGATACGCAGTATTTT.

The CDR3 is CASSLPPGFEQYF. The CDR3 nucleotides are TGTGCCAGCAGCCTCCCACCGGGTTTCGAGCAGTACTTC. This chain connects TRBV3-1 (or the pseudogene TRBV3-2) to TRBJ2-7, with D unclear. Germline V gene lookup returns CDR1 LGHDT and CDR2 YNNKEL (reference sequence). The germline V and J ends were trimmed by 4 bases and 6 bases, with 13 bases remaining between them. The CDR3 consists of 13 residues.

The rearrangement joins TRBV11-2 to TRBJ1-1; D uncertain. Trimming cost V 3 bases and J 1 base, with 6 bases left between them. The CDR3 runs to 13 residues. The germline V gene has CDR1 SGHAT and CDR2 FQNNGV. The CDR3 loop reads CASSFSRNTEAFF. For the CDR3, the DNA is TGTGCCAGCAGCTTCTCCAGGAACACTGAAGCTTTCTTT. The complete variable domain, with remaining parts taken from reference TRBV11-2 and TRBJ1-1, reads EAGVAQSPRYKIIEKRQSVAFWCNPISGHATLYWYQQILGQGPKLLIQFQNNGVVDDSQLPKDRFSAERLKGVDSTLKIQPAKLEDSAVYLCASSFSRNTEAFFGQGTRLTVV.

The V and J genes are TRBV7-2 and TRBJ2-3, with 11 bases matching TRBD2. The J segment lost 2 bases and the V segment lost 6 bases, leaving 7 bases of the junction unmatched. Germline assignment: CDR1 SGHTA and CDR2 FQGNSA. CDR3 length: 16 amino acids. The CDR3 bases are TGTGCCAGCAGTCTAAAGACTAGCGGGATCACAGATACGCAGTATTTT. Translating it yields CASSLKTSGITDTQYF.